This T cell receptor beta chain came from a study of control samples from healthy donors and cancer patients (dated by TCRdb to about 2020). A note on this clone: Its antigen remains undetermined. There are no base qualities to consult, and no much larger clone falls within one base.

Including cysteine and phenylalanine, the CDR3 has 14 amino acids. Just the 42-base CDR3 DNA is kept, in frame starting at base 1. From the germline V gene, CDR1 is MDHEN and CDR2 is SYDVKM. At the junction V is shortened by 2 bases and J by 4 bases; bases outside the gene matches: 5. Library creation used the immunoSEQ multiplex PCR assay. What TCRdb holds here is the immuneACCESS table cut down to in-frame rearrangements. Part of the clones is not present; checked against another copy, under half of the missing clones reflect an unresolved V gene, and the others are unexplained. Present in this sample are 160,000 or so clones, roughly 93% of which were seen just once. Of the sample, under 2.5% is held by the ten largest clones.

Recombination joined TRBV28 with TRBJ2-7; 7 central bases correspond to TRBD2. Specimen: blood. This receptor was obtained from a man aged 45-65 years in good health. The bases read TGTGCCAGCAGTTTAGGCGGGAGTCGTTACGAGCAGTACTTC. Its amino acids are CASSLGGSRYEQYF. Full variable domain (CDR3 extended with the reference TRBV28 and TRBJ2-7 proteins): DVKVTQSSRYLVKRTGEKVFLECVQDMDHENMFWYRQDPGLGLRLIYFSYDVKMKEKGDIPEGYSVSREKKERFSLILESASTNQTSMYLCASSLGGSRYEQYFGPGTRLTVT.